The rows below give T cell receptor beta chains drawn from one sample of a study of technical replicates of blood from a handful of donors. Sequenced by immunoSEQ multiplex PCR; TCRdb stores in-frame clones only, minus some. The sample consists of about 83,000 clones, more than 90% of them appearing once. The sequenced sample consisted of T cells isolated from PBMCs. All receptors come from a human donor in good health. CDR3s include the opening cysteine and the closing phenylalanine or tryptophan. The D gene is left open where the match is weak. Clone size appears in some rows only: once, few, many, or a class for an expanded clone.

>TRBJ1-1|-|TRBV29-1|once
TGCAGCGTTGAGGCAGGTCCTCAAGCTTTCTTT
CSVEAGPQAFF
>TRBJ1-3|-|TRBV9|-
TGTGCCAGCAGCGTAGGGGGGCCTGGAAACACCATATATTTT
CASSVGGPGNTIYF
>TRBJ2-1|TRBD2|TRBV10-2|-
TGCGCCAGCAGTGAGTCGAGTCGCGGGAGTTCGCTCTTC
CASSESSRGSSLF
>TRBJ2-2|-|TRBV18|few
TGTGCCAGCGCCAGGGTGGACAGCGCCAACACCGGGGAGCTGTTTTTT
CASARVDSANTGELFF
>TRBJ2-6|-|TRBV7-7|-
TGTGCCAGCAGCCCAGGGGCTGGGGCCAACGTCCTGACTTTC
CASSPGAGANVLTF
>TRBJ1-5|-|TRBV18|once
TGTGCCAGCTCTGTGACGGAGGGGTCGGGGCAGCCCCAGCATTTT
CASSVTEGSGQPQHF
>TRBJ2-7|-|TRBV9|-
TGTGCCAGCAGCACGAGACGGGACAACTACGAGCAGTACTTC
CASSTRRDNYEQYF
>TRBJ1-2|-|TRBV5-1|few
TGCGCCAGCAGTCCCCAGGCAGTTCCTGGCTACACCTTC
CASSPQAVPGYTF
>TRBJ2-7|TRBD1|TRBV6-5|-
TGTGCCAGCAGCAGACCGGGACAGGGCACCTACGAGCAGTACTTC
CASSRPGQGTYEQYF
>TRBJ2-7|TRBD1|TRBV11-2|-
TGTGCCAGCAGCTTAGACCCCACCAGACAGGGGGACTACGAGCAGTACTTC
CASSLDPTRQGDYEQYF
>TRBJ2-3|-|TRBV6-5|-
TGTGCCAGCAGTTACTCATTAGTAGATACGCAGTATTTT
CASSYSLVDTQYF
>TRBJ1-5|TRBD1|TRBV18|-
TGTGCCAGCTCACTCGGGACAGGGGACCAGCCCCAGCATTTT
CASSLGTGDQPQHF
>TRBJ2-2|-|TRBV7-3|once
TGTGCCAGCAGCTTAAGGAGTGACAGTCAAAACACCGGGGAGCTGTTTTTT
CASSLRSDSQNTGELFF
>TRBJ2-7|-|TRBV5-4|-
TGTGCCAGCAGCACGAGGCGGGACCCCGACGAGCAGTACTTC
CASSTRRDPDEQYF
>TRBJ2-5|-|TRBV19|-
TGTGCCAGTAGTATGGGCAGTCAAGAGACCCAGTACTTC
CASSMGSQETQYF
>TRBJ1-1|-|TRBV5-1|-
TGCGCCAGCGCCAAGGAACAGCCGAACACTGAAGCTTTCTTT
CASAKEQPNTEAFF
>TRBJ2-5|TRBD1|TRBV7-9|once
TGTGCCAGCAGCCCGGGACAGGGGGGCCCCGGCTACCAAGAGACCCAGTACTTC
CASSPGQGGPGYQETQYF
>TRBJ2-3|-|TRBV29-1|-
TGCAGCGTGTCAGCCGGGACTGGTACGTATTTT
CSVSAGTGTYF
>TRBJ1-2|-|TRBV12-5|-
TGTGCTAGTGCTGACTATGGCTACACCTTC
CASADYGYTF
>TRBJ2-1|TRBD2|TRBV19|-
TGTGCCAGTAGTATAGATTTGACGGGGGTAGCGGGGGGACTATACAATGAGCAGTTCTTC
CASSIDLTGVAGGLYNEQFF
>TRBJ2-3|TRBD2|TRBV4-1|-
TGCGCCAGCAGCCAACCTAGCGGGAGGATACCAGATACGCAGTATTTT
CASSQPSGRIPDTQYF
>TRBJ2-7|-|TRBV7-9|-
TGTGCCAGCATGTCCGGGGGCTACGAGCAGTACTTC
CASMSGGYEQYF
>TRBJ1-2|-|TRBV2|-
TGTGCCAGCAGTGAAGTCGACAGGAGAGAAGTTTCCTATGGCTACACCTTC
CASSEVDRREVSYGYTF
>TRBJ1-2|TRBD1|TRBV6-6|-
TGTGCCAGCAGTTACGGACAGGGCGAGTCGGGCTACACCTTC
CASSYGQGESGYTF
>TRBJ1-2|TRBD1|TRBV9|-
TGTGCCAGCAGCTCGGGACAGGCAACTTTCTATGGCTACACCTTC
CASSSGQATFYGYTF
>TRBJ2-1|TRBD2|TRBV5-1|few
TGCGCCAGCAGCCGGGGGCTAGCGGGAGGTGATGAGCAGTTCTTC
CASSRGLAGGDEQFF
>TRBJ1-2|TRBD1|TRBV28|-
TGTGCCAGCAGTTGGACAGGCTATGGCTACACCTTC
CASSWTGYGYTF
>TRBJ2-5|-|TRBV7-2|-
TGTGCCAGCAGCTTATATCGCCGGACTAATCAAGAGACCCAGTACTTC
CASSLYRRTNQETQYF
>TRBJ2-1|TRBD1|TRBV7-2|-
TGTGCCAGCAGCTTGGGACAGGTCTCCTACAATGAGCAGTTCTTC
CASSLGQVSYNEQFF
>TRBJ1-4|TRBD1|TRBV5-1|-
TGCGCCAGCAGCTCACAGACAGGGAAAGGCGAAAAACTGTTTTTT
CASSSQTGKGEKLFF
>TRBJ1-2|-|TRBV5-6|-
TGTGCCAGCAGCTTGGCACATTCCTATGGCTACACCTTC
CASSLAHSYGYTF
>TRBJ2-6|-|TRBV29-1|once
TGCAGCGTTGACACTTCCGACTCTGGGGCCAACGTCCTGACTTTC
CSVDTSDSGANVLTF
>TRBJ2-1|-|TRBV6-5|-
TGTGCCAGCAGTTCCGCGGGACAGCCCTACAATGAGCAGTTCTTC
CASSSAGQPYNEQFF
>TRBJ2-5|-|TRBV9|-
TGTGCCAGCAGCGTAGCAGGTACCCAAGAGACCCAGTACTTC
CASSVAGTQETQYF
>TRBJ2-7|-|TRBV28|-
TGTGCCAGCAGTCCGTTACAGGGAAGTGGCTACGAGCAGTACTTC
CASSPLQGSGYEQYF
>TRBJ1-1|-|TRBV2|few
TGTGCCAGCAGTGAAGCCCCGGACCGGACACTGAACACTGAAGCTTTCTTT
CASSEAPDRTLNTEAFF
>TRBJ2-3|TRBD1|TRBV18|-
TGTGCCAGCTCACCGACAGGGGGCGACGGAGATACGCAGTATTTT
CASSPTGGDGDTQYF
>TRBJ1-1|TRBD1|TRBV5-6|-
TGTGCCAGCAGCGGATACAGGGGGAGCGCTGAAGCTTTCTTT
CASSGYRGSAEAFF
>TRBJ1-1|-|TRBV5-1|-
TGCGCCAGCAGCTTGGAGTTTAGTTACACTGAAGCTTTCTTT
CASSLEFSYTEAFF
>TRBJ2-7|TRBD1|TRBV18|-
TGTGCCAGCTCACCACAGGGGGCCGGCTACGAGCAGTACTTC
CASSPQGAGYEQYF
>TRBJ2-1|-|TRBV29-1|-
TGCAGCGGAGATGCCGGGAGAAAGAATGAGCAGTTCTTC
CSGDAGRKNEQFF
>TRBJ1-1|-|TRBV6-5|few
TGTGCCAGCAGTTACGTGGGGGCAACTGAAGCTTTCTTT
CASSYVGATEAFF
>TRBJ2-7|-|TRBV7-9|-
TGTGCCAGCAGCTCTTATCGGAGCTCCTACGAGCAGTACTTC
CASSSYRSSYEQYF
>TRBJ1-1|-|TRBV2|-
TGTGCCAGCAGCCTTAACAGTGAAGCTTTCTTT
CASSLNSEAFF
>TRBJ1-2|-|TRBV19|-
TGTGCCAGTAGAGACAGGAGAATTGAGTGGGGCTACACCTTC
CASRDRRIEWGYTF
>TRBJ2-7|-|TRBV25-1|-
TGTGCCAGCAGTGAATATAAGCACGAGCAGTACTTC
CASSEYKHEQYF
>TRBJ2-1|TRBD2|TRBV29-1|-
TGCAGCGTTGAAGAAGGGGATAGCGGGGGAATCTCCTACAATGAGCAGTTCTTC
CSVEEGDSGGISYNEQFF
>TRBJ2-1|-|TRBV28|-
TGTGCCAGCAGTTCGGAGTACAATGAGCAGTTCTTC
CASSSEYNEQFF
>TRBJ2-5|-|TRBV9|-
TGTGCCAGCAGCGTAGGAGACAGCCTCTCCCAAGAGACCCAGTACTTC
CASSVGDSLSQETQYF
>TRBJ1-4|-|TRBV28|-
TGTGCCAGCAGTCCCCTTGGGGCAGCTTCGAATGAAAAACTGTTTTTT
CASSPLGAASNEKLFF
>TRBJ2-7|TRBD1|TRBV6-1|-
TGTGCCAGCAGTGAAATAGGGACAGGGTCTCTCGGGCAGTACTTC
CASSEIGTGSLGQYF
>TRBJ2-1|TRBD1|TRBV6-1|-
TGTGCCAGCAGTGAACCGGGACAGGGAGTCAATGAGCAGTTCTTC
CASSEPGQGVNEQFF
>TRBJ2-7|TRBD2|TRBV5-4|once
TGTGCCAGCAGCTTGGGAGTAGCGGGAGGACCCTACGAGCAGTACTTC
CASSLGVAGGPYEQYF
>TRBJ2-7|TRBD1|TRBV2|-
TGTGCCAGTGCCGGGACAGTAGCCTACGAGCAGTACTTC
CASAGTVAYEQYF
>TRBJ1-3|TRBD1|TRBV11-1|-
TGTGCCAGCAGCAACGACAGGGGAAAAGCTGGAAACACCATATATTTT
CASSNDRGKAGNTIYF